These 4 T cell receptor beta chains were all obtained from the same sample, sequenced in a study of cytomegalovirus exposure and HLA in healthy donors. A multiplex PCR was run with 60 Vbeta primers and 13 Jbeta primers. The table came from immunoSEQ multiplex PCR; TCRdb's copy has only in-frame clones and leaves some out. Of approximately 220,000 clones listed, roughly 85% are singletons. The material sequenced was PBMCs. The receptors shown here come from a man in his late teens or twenties in good health and CMV-seronegative.

The genes are TRBV6-6 and TRBJ2-7; D remains ambiguous. Germline lookup yields CDR1 MNHNY and CDR2 SVGAGI (reference sequence). Between the trimmed V and J ends, which lost 5 bases and 2 bases, there was a span of 7 bases. The CDR3 sequence is 12 residues long. The CDR3 protein is CASSQAAYEQYF. The CDR3, as DNA: TGTGCCAGCAGTCAGGCCGCCTACGAGCAGTACTTC.

The chain employs TRBV5-1 and TRBJ1-5, with 10 positions matching TRBD1. This CDR3 has 16 residues. Per germline, CDR1 SGHRS and CDR2 YFSETQ. Trimming cost V 4 bases and J 7 bases; bases outside gene matches: 11. The CDR3 reads CASSESGTGDGQPQHF. The CDR3 DNA reads TGCGCCAGCAGCGAGTCCGGGACAGGGGACGGGCAGCCCCAGCATTTT.

The V call is TRBV6-1, the J call TRBJ2-1; possible D gene TRBD2, 6 bases. The length of the CDR3 is 16 residues. CDR1 is MNHNS and CDR2 is SASEGT in the germline V gene. V was cut by 2 bases and J by 0 bases, with 11 bases left in between. CDR3 in amino acids: CASSELGGISYNEQFF. The CDR3 region has the DNA TGTGCCAGCAGTGAACTAGGCGGGATCTCCTACAATGAGCAGTTCTTC.

The chain combines TRBV11-2 with TRBJ1-2; the D is unclear. The V and J ends lost 5 bases and 5 bases respectively, with 6 bases between them. CDR1 and CDR2 (germline): SGHAT, FQNNGV. The CDR3 length is 11 residues. DNA for the CDR3: TGTGCCAGCAGCGCGGGATATGGCTACACCTTC. This gives the protein CASSAGYGYTF.